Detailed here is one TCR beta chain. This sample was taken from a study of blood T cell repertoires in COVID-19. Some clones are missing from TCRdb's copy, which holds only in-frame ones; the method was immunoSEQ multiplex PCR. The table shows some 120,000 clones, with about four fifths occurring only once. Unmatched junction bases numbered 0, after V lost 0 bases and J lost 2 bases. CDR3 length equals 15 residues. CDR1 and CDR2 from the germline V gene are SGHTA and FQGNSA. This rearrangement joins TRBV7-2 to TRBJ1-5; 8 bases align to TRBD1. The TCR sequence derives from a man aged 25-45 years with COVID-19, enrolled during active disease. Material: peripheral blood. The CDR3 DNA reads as TGTGCCAGCAGCTTAGCGACAGGGGGCAATCAGCCCCAGCATTTT. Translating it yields CASSLATGGNQPQHF.